The entry below describes one T cell receptor (beta chain). No antigen is known for it. In the PCR, 60 Vbeta and 13 Jbeta primers were used. Original processing notes: Some 12 million shared chains were among the about 80 million unique TCR beta chains that a later analysis counted. Profiling relied on immunoSEQ multiplex PCR, and the TCRdb table lists in-frame clones only, not all of them. V and J calls and clone size come straight from that table; D and trimming were deduced from the DNA. This repertoire includes fewer than 150,000 clones. Looked up from germline, CDR1 is MNHNS and CDR2 is SASEGT. Losses at the gene ends were 5 bases for V and 6 bases for J; bases not matched to a gene: 12. The CDR3 spans 15 residues. The sample belongs to a study of cytomegalovirus exposure and HLA in healthy donors. Broader study findings: Immune exposure information available was restricted to CMV serostatus. In an earlier analysis, about 87% or about 30%: the productive usage of most TCR beta V segments.

The V gene is TRBV6-1, the J gene TRBJ1-2, with 7 bases aligning to TRBD1. The clonotype originates from a man aged 18 to 30 in good health and CMV-seronegative. The sequencing input was PBMCs. CDR3 in DNA: TGTGCCAGCAGTCGACAGGGTCCGGTCCAAGATGGCTACACCTTC. It codes for CASSRQGPVQDGYTF.